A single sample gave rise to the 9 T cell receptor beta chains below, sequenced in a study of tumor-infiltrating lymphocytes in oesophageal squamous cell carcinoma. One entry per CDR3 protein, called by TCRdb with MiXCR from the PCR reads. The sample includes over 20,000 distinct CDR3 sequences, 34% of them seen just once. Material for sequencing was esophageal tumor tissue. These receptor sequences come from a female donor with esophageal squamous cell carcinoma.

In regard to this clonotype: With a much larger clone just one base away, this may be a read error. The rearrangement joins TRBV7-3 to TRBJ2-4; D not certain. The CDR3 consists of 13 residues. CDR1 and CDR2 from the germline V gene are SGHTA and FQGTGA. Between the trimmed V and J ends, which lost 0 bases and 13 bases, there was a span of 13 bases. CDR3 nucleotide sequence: TGTGCCAGCAGCTTAACTGCCGGTAATGAGCAGTACTTC. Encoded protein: CASSLTAGNEQYF.

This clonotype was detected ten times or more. The CDR3, as DNA: TGCGCCAGCAGCTTGGAAGAGGCCGAGCAGTTCTTC. Translation gives CASSLEEAEQFF. This chain links TRBV5-1 with TRBJ2-1; D gene unclear. The ends were cut back, 0 bases at V and 10 bases at J, with 8 bases in the middle. Germline values: CDR1 SGHRS, CDR2 YFSETQ. CDR3 length: 12 amino acids.

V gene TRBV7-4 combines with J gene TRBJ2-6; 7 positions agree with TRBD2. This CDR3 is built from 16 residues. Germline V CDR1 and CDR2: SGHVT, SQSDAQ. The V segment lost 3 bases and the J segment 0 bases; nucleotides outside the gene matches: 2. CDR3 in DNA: TGTGCCAGCAGCTTCGGGGGGAGCTCTGGGGCCAACGTCCTGACTTTC. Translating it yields CASSFGGSSGANVLTF. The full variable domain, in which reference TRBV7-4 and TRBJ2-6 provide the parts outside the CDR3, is GAGVSQSPRYKVAKRGRDVALRCDSISGHVTLYWYRQTLGQGSEVLTYSQSDAQRDKSGRPSGRFSAERPERSVSTLKIQRTEQGDSAVYLCASSFGGSSGANVLTFGAGSRLTVL.

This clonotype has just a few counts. CDR3 loop: CASSLALSSGSGEQFF. Here the CDR3 DNA reads TGCGCCAGCAGCTTGGCCCTGTCTAGCGGGAGTGGAGAGCAGTTCTTC. This sequence joins TRBV5-1 and TRBJ2-5; 10 nucleotides align to TRBD2. The end of the DNA fits TRBJ2-1 better, so the J call may be wrong. Germline CDR1 reads SGHRS; CDR2 reads YFSETQ. The CDR3 is 16 amino acids.

DNA for the CDR3: TGTGCCTGGAGCTCATGGACGGGACAGGGGTCCTCCGGAGACTACACTGAAGCTTTCTTT. It codes for CAWSSWTGQGSSGDYTEAFF. The rearrangement uses TRBV30 and TRBJ1-1, with 10 nucleotides matching TRBD1. Trimming at V came to 3 bases and at J to 3 bases, leaving 22 bases not matched to a gene. The CDR3 has 20 residues. CDR1 GTSNPN and CDR2 SVGIG come from the germline V gene (reference sequence).

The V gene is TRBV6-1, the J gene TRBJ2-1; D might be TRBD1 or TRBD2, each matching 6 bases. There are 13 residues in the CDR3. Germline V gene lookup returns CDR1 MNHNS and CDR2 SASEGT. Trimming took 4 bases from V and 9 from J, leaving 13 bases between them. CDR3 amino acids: CASSAMRGAEQFF. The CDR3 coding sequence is TGTGCCAGCAGTGCCATGAGGGGGGCTGAGCAGTTCTTC.

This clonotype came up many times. Here the CDR3 DNA reads TGTGCCAGCAGAGGACAGGGTCTCACTGAAGCTTTCTTT. Amino acid sequence: CASRGQGLTEAFF. The genes are TRBV6-1 and TRBJ1-1; the match to TRBD1 covers 8 bases. The trim removed 6 bases at V and 4 bases at J, leaving 4 bases unmatched. This CDR3 comprises 13 residues. CDR1 is MNHNS and CDR2 is SASEGT in the germline V gene.

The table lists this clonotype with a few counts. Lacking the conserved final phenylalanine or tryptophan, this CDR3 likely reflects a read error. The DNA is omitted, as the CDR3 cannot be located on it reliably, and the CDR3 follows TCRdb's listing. The CDR3 reads CASSLGEVVSVGYTFGS. The chain combines TRBV7-2 with TRBJ2-7; no DNA check was done on the table's D call, TRBD2. The CDR3 totals 17 residues, both ends included. Per the germline V gene, CDR1 is SGHTA and CDR2 is FQGNSA.

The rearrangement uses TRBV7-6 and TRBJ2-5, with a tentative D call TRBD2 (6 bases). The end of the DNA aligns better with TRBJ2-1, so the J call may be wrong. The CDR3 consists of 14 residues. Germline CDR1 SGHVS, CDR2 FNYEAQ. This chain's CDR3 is CASSFVGGIYEQFF. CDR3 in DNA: TGTGCCAGCAGCTTCGTTGGCGGGATCTATGAGCAGTTCTTC.